The present entry profiles one TCR beta chain with its context. No cognate antigen has been identified for it. There are no base qualities to consult, and no much larger clone falls within one base. These data are taken from a study of cytomegalovirus exposure and HLA in healthy donors (dated by TCRdb to the late 2010s). About the full investigation: An earlier analysis of fewer than 750 of the donors reported 276 Gb of sequence data and around 100 million unique TCR beta sequences obtained from approximately 180 million T cells. The number of typed donors differed by locus: about 620-640 for A, B, C, DRB1 and DQB1; approximately 530 for DQA1; approximately 610 for DPA1; and 400 to 480 for DPB1. Every repertoire in the discovery cohort had been generated on one and the same sequencing platform. Among about 390 genotyped donors of the cohort, an average of approximately 240,000 unique TCR beta nucleotide sequences were sequenced per donor, roughly 20% of them non-productive. The study combined high-throughput TCR immunosequencing, statistical association of individual TCRs with disease status, and machine learning to predict cytomegalovirus infection status. The later analysis used no new phenotypic data to find candidate immune exposures, relying instead on TCR beta sequences and their occurrence across donors. A later genetic analysis used genome-wide SNP genotypes for about 60% of the roughly 700 donors, treating that subset as a discovery cohort. The study profiled the T cell repertoires of under 850 subjects by immunosequencing and related them to cytomegalovirus serostatus. To decide whether each TCR beta V gene segment behaved as functional or pseudogenic, an earlier analysis of over 500 of the donors relied on high-throughput TCR beta sequencing. The study aimed to test whether cataloging public T cell receptors could reveal signatures of past pathogen exposure. Because of strong linkage in the cohort, roughly five DR-DQ haplotypes were treated as single units for association and clustering. Of the roughly 400 genotyped donors, roughly 80% were placed in the genetic ancestry cluster associated with self-reported Caucasian donors. HLA typing included class I and class II loci at four-digit resolution. Approximately 300 gigabases of sequencing data and approximately 91 million unique TCR sequences made up an early release that covered about 640 HLA-typed donors. Alongside the repertoire data, information on donor age, sex, ethnicity and CMV serostatus was compiled. In addition to the first cohort of 666 subjects, a separate validation cohort of approximately 130 different subjects was used. In a later analysis, previously published TCR beta repertoires from 666 donors were re-analyzed and high-resolution HLA genotyping was added so that TCR occurrence patterns could be studied.

A distance of 12 bases separates the germline ends of V and J, which lose 1 base and 0 bases respectively. CDR1 and CDR2 are read off the germline V gene (reference sequence) as GTSNPN and SVGIG. Its CDR3 holds 15 amino acids, cysteine through phenylalanine. The retained sequence is limited to the CDR3, 45 bases, with the frame set at the first base. The cohort comprised several hundred healthy bone marrow donors. At the time of sampling, every cohort member was nominally healthy, though immune exposures that went unrecorded were likely present. The donor tested CMV seronegative and was one of the 352 seronegative cohort members. A peripheral blood sample was provided by each donor, and peripheral blood mononuclear cells were used for TCR beta sequencing. Genomic DNA was extracted from the blood cell samples with the Qiagen DNeasy Blood Extraction Kit. The study at large found these results: Strong co-occurrence of HLA alleles, especially DR and DQ, made assigning TCR associations to individual alleles difficult. In a later analysis, 16,951 TCR beta sequences were associated with specific HLA alleles at a false discovery rate of 0.05. Three of the identified cytomegalovirus-associated TCR beta chains were confirmed in vitro to be specific for cytomegalovirus antigens. A later analysis reported that several top co-occurrence clusters appeared linked to parvovirus B19, influenza, CMV and Epstein-Barr virus. According to the authors, the approach could potentially be generalized to other disease states and immunological phenotypes. CMV serostatus was the only immune exposure information available for the cohort. This cohort had only TCR beta chains sequenced, and the lack of alpha or paired-chain data limited which features could be detected. In the study, around 160 TCR beta chains were listed as associated with cytomegalovirus. In a later genetic analysis, fewer N-insertions in productive TCRs were reported among donors in an Asian-associated ancestry cluster than the roughly 700-donor mean. According to a later analysis, TCR association rates differed among HLA loci, with DRB1 alleles showing the most associated TCRs and HLA-C alleles showing the fewest. In a later analysis, HLA-associated TCR beta chains showed more clonal expansion and lower generation probabilities than non-associated chains that were equally common. An earlier analysis of approximately 600 of the donors showed that most TCR beta V segments appeared in productive rearrangements either about 87% or about 30% of the time, which broadly matched IMGT annotations. A further reported finding was that TCR beta sequences accurately predicted the HLA-A and HLA-B alleles for most subjects in the first cohort. An association between a missense DCLRE1C variant and V-gene and J-gene trimming of TCR beta chains was found in a later genetic analysis and replicated in an independent cohort. HLA typing was unavailable for some donors at each locus, so association tests used only the typed subset. Most TCR sequences were observed very rarely across donors, whereas some public TCRs were present in many individuals. Most CMV-associated TCR beta chains appeared to be HLA-restricted in a later analysis, and the HLA associations seemed to be driven largely by CMV exposure. Around 16 rarely observed V segments, including chromosome 9 orphons, were excluded from the earlier analysis of about 610 of the donors because counts were too low. The 87-base-pair reads could not distinguish some IMGT-functional V segments, including TRBV6-2 and TRBV6-3, so those segments were excluded. The classifier was reported to diagnose cytomegalovirus status with high specificity and sensitivity in both the original and validation cohorts. The sequencing pipeline was judged likely to have produced a cluster of highly shared sequence variants as a technical artifact. Roughly uniform sequencing depth across donors was assumed in presence/absence analyses, although this assumption may not hold. Correlated functional status among segregating V segments might be attributable to linkage disequilibrium, but an unknown experimental factor could not be ruled out.

The library was built by means of the immunoSEQ multiplex PCR assay. For the multiplex PCR, a mixture combining 60 forward primers for TCR Vbeta segments and 13 reverse primers for TCR Jbeta segments was used. A multiplex PCR assay on genomic DNA amplified the CDR3 region of rearranged TCR beta genes. The amplified TCR beta libraries were sequenced on the Illumina HiSeq System as 87-base-pair reads. In the paper's pipeline: A later analysis tallied around 87 million unique TCR beta chains across the 666 repertoires, and 10 million to 11 million of those chains were shared by two or more donors. Raw reads were error-corrected and collapsed into unique sequences by a nearest-neighbor algorithm in which closely related sequences were merged to remove PCR and sequencing errors. Alignment of CDR3 sequences to IMGT reference sequences was used to assign V, D and J gene segments. For a sequence to be retained, a match of at least six nucleotides was required to both a V gene segment and a J gene segment. Rearrangements were classified as productive when the CDR3 lacked stop codons and remained in frame with V and J, and all other rearrangements were classified as non-productive. CDR3 was defined by IMGT convention, running from the second conserved V-encoded cysteine to the conserved J-encoded phenylalanine. In an earlier analysis of approximately 590 of the donors, sequences lacking an unambiguous match to a single V gene segment were excluded. An earlier analysis of approximately 590 of the donors classified V segments as functional when productive rearrangements were above 56.7% and as segregating when the standard deviation between donors was above 5%. A statistical classification framework was built to diagnose cytomegalovirus status from the catalog of TCR beta chain sequences. V and J gene assignment, in a later analysis, came from comparing TCR nucleotide sequences with IMGT/GENE-DB human TR gene sequences. A later analysis assigned CDR3 sequences and most-parsimonious VDJ recombination scenarios with the TCRdist pipeline. In a later analysis, each TCR beta chain was defined by its CDR3 amino acid sequence together with its V-gene family, and reads lacking a unique V-gene family were excluded. A later analysis removed 500 to 600 highly shared, low-generation-probability nucleotide sequences to deal with suspected cross-contamination and a sequencing artifact. In a later analysis, a clonal expansion index was calculated for each public chain from normalized within-repertoire ranks of inferred template counts. In a later analysis, generation probabilities were computed using a VDJ recombination model fitted to out-of-frame rearrangements, and the results were checked against IGoR. In a later analysis, TCR-TCR, TCR-HLA and TCR-CMV co-occurrence was scored with hypergeometric tests, and a repertoire-size bias correction was applied to TCR pairs. In a later analysis, false discovery rates were estimated by permuting HLA or CMV assignments 20 times. In a later analysis, co-occurring TCRs were grouped using DBSCAN, with TCRdist sequence similarity added in when clustering inside HLA-allele-positive subsets. Co-occurrence clustering excluded repertoires with fewer than 30,000 or more than 120,000 public chains, plus five with anomalous nucleotide sharing. TCRdb limited this immuneACCESS table to in-frame rearrangements with V and J called. A share of clones is missing; checked studies link under half to unresolved V genes, and the rest is unexplained. D and trimming were read from the DNA, whereas the V and J calls and clone size are those reported in that table. Recorded for this sample are about 150,000 clones; 79% of them occurred a single time. Around 1% of the sample is in the top ten clones.

This clonotype originated in a male donor in good health and CMV-seronegative. The sample comprised PBMCs. The sequence links TRBV30 to TRBJ1-2; perhaps TRBD1 is the D gene, with 6 bases matching. The nucleotide sequence reads TGTGCCTGGAGTGCGGGACATTTCACTAACTATGGCTACACCTTC. The translation is CAWSAGHFTNYGYTF.